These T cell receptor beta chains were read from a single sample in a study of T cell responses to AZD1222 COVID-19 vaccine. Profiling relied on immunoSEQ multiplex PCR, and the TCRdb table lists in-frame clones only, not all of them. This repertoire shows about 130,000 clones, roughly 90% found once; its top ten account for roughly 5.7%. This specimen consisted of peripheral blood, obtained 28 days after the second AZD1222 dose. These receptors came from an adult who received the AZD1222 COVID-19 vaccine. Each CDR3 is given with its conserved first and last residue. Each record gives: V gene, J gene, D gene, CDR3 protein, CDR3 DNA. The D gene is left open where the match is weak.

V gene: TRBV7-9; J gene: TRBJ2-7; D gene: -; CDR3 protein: CASSSTQGTYEQYF; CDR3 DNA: TGTGCCAGCAGCTCAACGCAGGGGACCTACGAGCAGTACTTC
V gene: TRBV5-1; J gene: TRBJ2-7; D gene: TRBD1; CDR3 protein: CASSFGQGGILHEQYF; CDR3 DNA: TGCGCCAGCAGCTTCGGACAGGGGGGCATCTTGCACGAGCAGTACTTC
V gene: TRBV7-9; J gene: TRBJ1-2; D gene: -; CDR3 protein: CASSSTGNGGYTF; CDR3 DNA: TGTGCCAGCAGCTCCACAGGGAACGGTGGCTACACCTTC
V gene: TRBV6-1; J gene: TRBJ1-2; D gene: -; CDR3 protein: CASSEAGYGYTF; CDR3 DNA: TGTGCCAGCAGTGAAGCTGGATATGGCTACACCTTC
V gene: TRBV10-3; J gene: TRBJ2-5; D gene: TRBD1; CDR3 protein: CAISELGQGLGETQYF; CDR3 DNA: TGTGCCATCAGTGAGCTCGGACAGGGCTTGGGGGAGACCCAGTACTTC
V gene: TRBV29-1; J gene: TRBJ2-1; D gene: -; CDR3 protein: CSVERGDSSYNEQFF; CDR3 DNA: TGCAGCGTTGAAAGGGGGGATAGCTCCTACAATGAGCAGTTCTTC
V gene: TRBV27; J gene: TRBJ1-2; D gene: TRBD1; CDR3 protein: CASSLADRGDGYTF; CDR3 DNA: TGTGCCAGCAGTTTAGCGGACAGGGGGGATGGCTACACCTTC
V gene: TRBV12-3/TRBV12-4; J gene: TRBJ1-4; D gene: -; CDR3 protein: CASSSLGPEKLFF; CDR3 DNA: TGTGCCAGCAGTTCCCTTGGCCCTGAAAAACTGTTTTTT
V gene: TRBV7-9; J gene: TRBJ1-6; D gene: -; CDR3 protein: CASSLVQPINSPLHF; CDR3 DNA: TGTGCCAGCAGCTTAGTACAACCTATTAATTCACCCCTCCACTTT
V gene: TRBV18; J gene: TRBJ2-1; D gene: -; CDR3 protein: CASSPPGRNEQFF; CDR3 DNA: TGTGCCAGCTCACCACCGGGGCGAAATGAGCAGTTCTTC
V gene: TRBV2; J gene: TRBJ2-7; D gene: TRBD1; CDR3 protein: CASSLGQGGSYEQYF; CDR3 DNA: TGTGCCAGTTCCCTCGGACAGGGTGGTTCCTACGAGCAGTACTTC
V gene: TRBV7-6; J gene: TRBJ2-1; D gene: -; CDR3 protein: CASSLNGGSYNEQFF; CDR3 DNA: TGTGCCAGCAGCTTAAACGGGGGCTCCTACAATGAGCAGTTCTTC
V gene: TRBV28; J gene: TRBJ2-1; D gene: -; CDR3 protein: CASTPGNNEQFF; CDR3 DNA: TGTGCCAGCACCCCTGGGAACAATGAGCAGTTCTTC
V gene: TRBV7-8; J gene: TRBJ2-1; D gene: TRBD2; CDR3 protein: CASSATGTSTFNEQFF; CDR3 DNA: TGTGCCAGCAGCGCTACCGGGACTAGCACTTTCAATGAGCAGTTCTTC